This T cell receptor (beta chain) was obtained from a study of shared clonotypes between healthy human individuals. Authors' data handling: For the immunoSEQ data, sequences were junction-only without quality scores, so filtering differed. Using immunoSEQ multiplex PCR, the repertoire was profiled, and TCRdb retains in-frame clones only, with some absent. From that table come the V and J calls and clone size; the DNA was used to work out D and trimming. The sample contains under 700,000 clones, approximately 95% of which appear only once. The V gene lost 3 bases and the J gene lost 4 bases, with 6 bases spanning the gap. CDR1 and CDR2 (germline): DFQATT, SNEGSKA (reference sequence). The CDR3 totals 11 residues. As to this clone: This same CDR3 is encoded by further DNA sequences in the sample.

CD8 cells classed as naive were CD45RO-negative and positively selected for CCR7, excluding terminally differentiated effector memory CD45RA+ cells. The specimen sequenced was naive CD8+ T cells sorted from blood. The V call is TRBV20-1, the J call TRBJ1-1; D unresolved. The sequence was obtained from a woman aged 30 to 39 in good health. This CDR3 reads CSARGSTEAFF. Here the CDR3 DNA reads TGCAGTGCTAGGGGGTCCACTGAAGCTTTCTTT.